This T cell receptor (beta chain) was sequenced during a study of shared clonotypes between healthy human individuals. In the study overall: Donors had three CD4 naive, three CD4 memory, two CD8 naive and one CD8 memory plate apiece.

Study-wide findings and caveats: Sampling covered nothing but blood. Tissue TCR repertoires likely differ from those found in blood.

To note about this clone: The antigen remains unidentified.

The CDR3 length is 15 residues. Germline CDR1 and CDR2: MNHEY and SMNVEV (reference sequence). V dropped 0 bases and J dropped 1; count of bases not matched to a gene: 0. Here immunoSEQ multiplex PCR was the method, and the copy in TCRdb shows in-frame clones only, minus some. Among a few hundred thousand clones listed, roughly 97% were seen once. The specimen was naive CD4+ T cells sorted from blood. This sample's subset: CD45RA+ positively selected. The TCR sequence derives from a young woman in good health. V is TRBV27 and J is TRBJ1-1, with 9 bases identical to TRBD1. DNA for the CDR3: TGTGCCAGCAGTTTATCGGACAGGGGGAACACTGAAGCTTTCTTT. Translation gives CASSLSDRGNTEAFF.